The 10 T cell receptor beta chains below come from one sample, sequenced in a study of blood T cell repertoires in COVID-19. Data came from immunoSEQ multiplex PCR; TCRdb stores just in-frame clones and leaves some out. The table records around 65,000 clones, approximately 78% of them present only once. Sequences were obtained from peripheral blood. The receptors stem from a human donor in a cohort sampled during active COVID-19.

The rearrangement uses TRBV13 and TRBJ1-3; 7 bases are a match to TRBD1. The CDR3 spans 15 residues. V lost 3 bases, J lost 3 bases, and 5 bases stayed unmatched. Germline V gives CDR1 PRHDT, CDR2 FYEKMQ (reference sequence). The CDR3 loop is CASSFGTGDGNTIYF. CDR3 nucleotides: TGTGCCAGCAGCTTCGGAACAGGGGATGGAAACACCATATATTTT.

V usage is TRBV11-3 and J usage is TRBJ2-5; 8 bases map to TRBD2. V was clipped by 5 bases and J by 4 bases; unmatched bases: 6. CDR3 length: 14 amino acids. From germline, CDR1 is SGHNT and CDR2 YENEEA. The CDR3 bases are TGTGCCAGCAGCCGCGGGGGGACTTCAGAGACCCAGTACTTC. This encodes CASSRGGTSETQYF.

The J gene is TRBJ1-4, the V gene TRBV5-6; tentatively, D is TRBD1 (5 bases). Deletions cut 2 bases from V and 4 bases from J, with 18 bases between. Germline V CDR1 and CDR2: SGHDT, YYEEEE. The CDR3 is 17 residues long. The CDR3 DNA reads TGTGCCAGCAGCTTCTATTGGCAGGGCGGGATTAATGAAAAACTGTTTTTT. Its protein is CASSFYWQGGINEKLFF.

The rearrangement links TRBV11-3 to TRBJ2-2; 9 nucleotides align to TRBD1. J was trimmed by 7 bases and V by 4 bases; bases with no gene match: 7. Per the germline V gene, CDR1 is SGHNT and CDR2 is YENEEA. The CDR3 is 15 residues long. Here the CDR3 reads CASSSSGTGRGELFF. As DNA, the CDR3 is TGTGCCAGCAGCTCCTCCGGGACAGGGCGCGGGGAGCTGTTTTTT.

Written as DNA, the CDR3 is TGTGCCAGCAGCTTAGATAAGGGGGCTGATGAGCAGTTCTTC. Protein sequence: CASSLDKGADEQFF. The chain joins TRBV7-9 to TRBJ2-1; the match to TRBD1 covers 7 bases. The CDR3 is 14 residues long. CDR1 and CDR2 from the germline V gene are SEHNR and FQNEAQ (reference sequence). V lost 1 base to trimming and J lost 8 bases; unmatched junction nucleotides: 5.

The CDR3 DNA sequence: TGTGCCAGCAGCTTGATGGGGAGTGAAGCTTTCTTT. Translated: CASSLMGSEAFF. The chain has TRBV7-8 and TRBJ1-1, with no clear D. This CDR3 is built from 12 residues. Germline V gene sequence: CDR1 SGHVS, CDR2 FQNEAQ. The ends were cut back, 3 bases at V and 7 bases at J, with 9 bases in the middle.

The chain recombines TRBV6-5 with TRBJ1-1; TRBD1 agrees at 8 bases. This CDR3 has 13 residues. Trimming at V came to 6 bases and at J to 5 bases, leaving 5 bases not matched to a gene. Germline CDR1 reads MNHEY; CDR2 reads SVGAGI. The chain's CDR3 is CASSQGARTEAFF. In nucleotides, the CDR3 is TGTGCCAGCAGCCAGGGGGCGCGAACTGAAGCTTTCTTT.

This clone was recorded once. The chain couples TRBV28 to TRBJ2-3; TRBD1 agrees at 7 bases. With V trimmed by 3 bases and J by 4 bases, 7 bases remained unmatched. This CDR3 is 15 amino acids long. Germline loops: CDR1 MDHEN, CDR2 SYDVKM. DNA of the CDR3: TGTGCCAGCAGTTTGTCGACAGGGAGCGCAGATACGCAGTATTTT. Translation: CASSLSTGSADTQYF. Full variable domain (remainder filled in from reference TRBV28 and TRBJ2-3): DVKVTQSSRYLVKRTGEKVFLECVQDMDHENMFWYRQDPGLGLRLIYFSYDVKMKEKGDIPEGYSVSREKKERFSLILESASTNQTSMYLCASSLSTGSADTQYFGPGTRLTVL.

CDR3 region: CASTEGGLARETQYF. CDR3 sequence (DNA): TGCGCCAGCACTGAGGGGGGACTAGCGAGGGAGACCCAGTACTTC. The gene calls are TRBV5-1 and TRBJ2-5; 10 nucleotides agree with TRBD2. Germline loops: CDR1 SGHRS, CDR2 YFSETQ. The junction had 10 bases not matched to a gene; V was cut back by 6 bases and J by 5 bases. This CDR3 region has 15 residues.

The gene calls are TRBV29-1 and TRBJ2-7; TRBD2 matches at 10 bases. Germline trimming cut 5 bases from V and 4 bases from J; bases unmatched to any gene: 11. CDR1 is SQVTM and CDR2 is ANQGSEA in the germline V gene. The CDR3 is 15 residues long. This CDR3 is CSVSGSSGGFYEQYF. In nucleotides, the CDR3 is TGCAGCGTTTCTGGGTCTAGCGGGGGATTTTACGAGCAGTACTTC.